This T cell receptor (beta chain) was sequenced in a study of PD-1 blockade in mismatch repair-deficient tumors. This CDR3 is 18 amino acids long. TCR sequencing covered a few patients who responded to pembrolizumab. Remarks on this clone: Its cognate antigen is unknown.

Study findings and constraints: After pembrolizumab, tumor-resident clones rose rapidly, then generally contracted before radiologic responses.

Sequencing was performed with immunoSEQ multiplex PCR; in TCRdb, only in-frame clones are kept and a portion is missing. Here the sample spans about 79,000 clones, roughly 80% being singletons. This sample comprised peripheral blood, obtained 44 weeks after starting pembrolizumab. This TCR derives from an adult with mismatch repair-deficient cancer. The gene calls are TRBV12-2 and TRBJ2-2; TRBD2, the table's D call, lacks a check against the DNA. TRBV12-2 is reported as a pseudogene. This CDR3 reads CASRFPDLSAGDPGELFF. The CDR3 coding sequence is TGTGCAAGTCGCTTCCCGGACCTCTCAGCGGGAGACCCCGGGGAGCTGTTTTTT.